The rows below give T cell receptor beta chains drawn from one sample of a study of T-cell reconstitution after alpha-beta-depleted transplantation in children. MiXCR, run by TCRdb on the PCR reads, gives a single entry per CDR3 protein. Here the sample spans hundreds of thousands of distinct CDR3 sequences, around 13% being singletons. Sequencing was performed on PBMCs, taken before TCRalphabeta/CD19-depleted stem cell transplant. All receptors derive from a girl under 10 years old with congenital amegakaryocytic thrombocytopenia, due to receive a stem cell transplant. CDR3s include the opening cysteine and the closing phenylalanine or tryptophan. A D gene is named only where the DNA matches it firmly. Where a row states a size, it is once, few, many or the class of an expanded clone; other rows omit it.

>many|TRBJ1-2|.|TRBV18|15
TGTGCCAGCTCACCCCCCGGGGGTGGGGACTATGGCTACACCTTC
CASSPPGGGDYGYTF
>many|TRBJ2-1|.|TRBV10-3|13
TGTGCCATCAGGGACAGCTCCTACAATGAGCAGTTCTTC
CAIRDSSYNEQFF
>many|TRBJ1-1|.|TRBV9|12
TGTGCCAGCAGCGTAGTCGGGGGGCAAGCTTTCTTT
CASSVVGGQAFF
>few|TRBJ1-2|TRBD1|TRBV27|13
TGTGCCAGCACCGGGACAGGGGGCCTTGGCTACACCTTC
CASTGTGGLGYTF
>few|TRBJ2-5|TRBD2|TRBV5-1|15
TGCGCCAGCAGCTTGGGGACTAGCGGGAGGGAGACCCAGTACTTC
CASSLGTSGRETQYF
>few|TRBJ2-1|.|TRBV15|12
TGTGCCACCAGCAGAGATGGCGATGAGCAGTTCTTC
CATSRDGDEQFF
>.|TRBJ2-3|TRBD2|TRBV20-1|15
TGCAGTGCTAATCCGGGACTAGCCCCCACAGATACGCAGTATTTT
CSANPGLAPTDTQYF
>many|TRBJ1-4|.|TRBV5-1|15
TGCGCCAGCAGCTTCGGGGGATCAACTAATGAAAAACTGTTTTTT
CASSFGGSTNEKLFF
>many|TRBJ1-4|TRBD1|TRBV12-3/TRBV12-4|14
TGTGCCAGCAGTCGGGACAGAAGGCGGGAAAAACTGTTTTTT
CASSRDRRREKLFF
>many|TRBJ2-7|TRBD1|TRBV5-1|18
TGCGCCAGCAGCTTGGACCCAAACGGACAGGGTTGGTCCTACGAGCAGTACTTC
CASSLDPNGQGWSYEQYF
>many|TRBJ2-1|TRBD2|TRBV20-1|18
TGCAGTGCTTTTCGACTAGCGGGAGGGTCTAGGACCTACAATGAGCAGTTCTTC
CSAFRLAGGSRTYNEQFF
>.|TRBJ2-4|.|TRBV5-1|16
TGCGCCAGCAGCTTAAACCCGGCCTACTCCAAAAACATTCAGTACTTC
CASSLNPAYSKNIQYF
>few|TRBJ1-2|.|TRBV27|14
TGTGCCAGCAGTAAAAGTGGGGTTTCCTATGGCTACACCTTC
CASSKSGVSYGYTF
>many|TRBJ2-1|TRBD2|TRBV7-8|16
TGTGCCAGCAGCCCATATCTAGCGGGTCTACAATGGGAGCAGTTCTTC
CASSPYLAGLQWEQFF
>many|TRBJ2-1|.|TRBV25-1|14
TGTGCCAGCAGTGACCCCCATTCGTTTTGGGAGCAGTTCTTC
CASSDPHSFWEQFF
>.|TRBJ1-1|.|TRBV7-9|13
TGTGCCAGCAGCTTAGGTTCTCGGGCGGAAACCTTTTTT
CASSLGSRAETFF
>few|TRBJ2-1|TRBD2|TRBV9|21
TGTGCCAGCAGCGTAGGGCCCGGGACTAGCGTAGGTGGTGGGGGCTACAATGAGCAGTTCTTC
CASSVGPGTSVGGGGYNEQFF
>few|TRBJ1-2|TRBD1|TRBV12-3/TRBV12-4|16
TGTGCCAGCAGTATGGGGACAGGGGGCCTTAACTATGGCTACACCTTC
CASSMGTGGLNYGYTF
>many|TRBJ2-2|.|TRBV5-1|14
TGCGCCAGCAGCTCAGGATTTGACCGCGGGGAGCTGTTTTTT
CASSSGFDRGELFF
>.|TRBJ1-4|TRBD1|TRBV20-1|13
TGCAGTGCCTCACAGGGGTTAAGTGAAAAACTGTTTTTT
CSASQGLSEKLFF
>many|TRBJ2-5|.|TRBV20-1|15
TGCAGTGCTAGCTCAGGGGACCAAAAACAAGAGACCCAGTACTTC
CSASSGDQKQETQYF
>once|TRBJ1-5|.|TRBV28|14
TGTGCCAGCAGGACTATACCTCCAGATCAGCCCCAGCATTTT
CASRTIPPDQPQHF
>many|TRBJ2-7|TRBD2|TRBV20-1|15
TGCAGTGCTAGGATGCTCAGCGGGAGTGTCTACGAGCAGTACTTC
CSARMLSGSVYEQYF
>.|TRBJ2-7|.|TRBV19|16
TGTGCCAGTAGTATTGGGACCGGCGGGACTCTGTACGAGCAGTACTTC
CASSIGTGGTLYEQYF
>many|TRBJ1-1|TRBD1|TRBV7-9|16
TGTGCCAGCAGCCCCGGGACAGGGTTTCGGAACACTGAAGCTTTCTTT
CASSPGTGFRNTEAFF
>.|TRBJ2-2|TRBD1|TRBV7-3|12
TGTGCCATCGGGACAGGCGCCGGGGAGCTGTTTTTT
CAIGTGAGELFF
>many|TRBJ2-7|TRBD1|TRBV5-1|17
TGCGCCAGCAGCTTAGGATACAGGGGCCTACCCTCCTACGAGCAGTACTTC
CASSLGYRGLPSYEQYF
>many|TRBJ2-2|.|TRBV10-3|14
TGTGCCGCCGAAGCCGGCCGAGCGGTCGGGGAGCTGTTTTTT
CAAEAGRAVGELFF
>.|TRBJ1-2|.|TRBV20-1|12
TGCAGTGCTAGTCGCACAGGTGGCGGCTACACCTTC
CSASRTGGGYTF
>few|TRBJ2-6|.|TRBV5-1|14
TGCGCCAGCAGGGAGTCTATTGGGGCCAACGTCCTGACTTTC
CASRESIGANVLTF
>many|TRBJ2-3|TRBD2|TRBV20-1|16
TGCAGTGCTAGAGCATTAGGGACTAGCGGCACAGATACGCAGTATTTT
CSARALGTSGTDTQYF
>.|TRBJ2-1|TRBD2|TRBV4-1|18
TGCGCCAGCAGCCAAGAGAGGCTAGCGGGAGGAACAAACAATGAGCAGTTCTTC
CASSQERLAGGTNNEQFF
>.|TRBJ2-7|.|TRBV28|14
TGTGCCAGCAGTTCCCTTGTCGGGTTCTACGAGCAGTACTTC
CASSSLVGFYEQYF
>many|TRBJ2-3|TRBD1|TRBV5-8|14
TGTGCCAGCAGCGCCAGACAGGGGAGAGATACGCAGTATTTT
CASSARQGRDTQYF
>few|TRBJ2-2|.|TRBV7-3|14
TGTGCCAGCAGCTTATGGGAATACACCGGGGAGCTGTTTTTT
CASSLWEYTGELFF
>.|TRBJ1-4|.|TRBV7-9|14
TGTGCCAGCAGCCTAGCAGGTTTCAATGAAAAACTGTTTTTT
CASSLAGFNEKLFF
>many|TRBJ2-2|TRBD1|TRBV20-1|14
TGCAGTGCTAACCGGGACAGGGTAACCGGGGAGCTGTTTTTT
CSANRDRVTGELFF
>many|TRBJ1-1|.|TRBV5-1|14
TGCGCCAGCAGCTTGGTTACGGCAAACACTGAAGCTTTCTTT
CASSLVTANTEAFF
>.|TRBJ2-2|TRBD2|TRBV20-1|18
TGCAGTGCTAGAGACCCCCTACTAGCGGCTACGAACACCGGGGAGCTGTTTTTT
CSARDPLLAATNTGELFF
>.|TRBJ2-7|.|TRBV20-1|12
TGCAGTGCTAGTGGCAGTTACTACGAGCAGTACTTC
CSASGSYYEQYF